The 30 T cell receptor beta chains below were found in one sample sequenced in a study of T cells in Graves' hyperthyroidism and ophthalmopathy. Regions amplified from RNA transcripts were the TCR beta CDR3 regions. Initially, a first-round RT-PCR of the TCR CDR3 employed the HTBI primer set. TCRdb re-called the multiplex PCR reads with MiXCR, one entry per CDR3 protein. The sample carries 200,000 to 250,000 distinct CDR3 sequences, around 17% recorded once. Sequencing used blood. The receptors were sampled from a man aged 35-49 years with Graves' hyperthyroidism.

This clonotype was recorded many times. The rearrangement joins TRBV7-8 to TRBJ1-5, with D perhaps matching TRBD1 (6 bases). This CDR3 region has 15 residues. The germline V gene has CDR1 SGHVS and CDR2 FQNEAQ. V lost 6 bases, J lost 5 bases, and 17 bases lay in between. CDR3 sequence (DNA): TGTGCCAGCAGACAGGACAGTGGCGGTTATCAGCCCCAGCATTTT. Translation: CASRQDSGGYQPQHF.

A few counts support this clonotype. The V gene is TRBV4-3, the J gene TRBJ1-2; D remains unclear. Per germline, CDR1 LGHNA and CDR2 YSLEER. The germline V and J ends were trimmed by 2 bases and 3 bases, with 7 bases remaining between them. The CDR3 runs 13 residues. The CDR3 loop is CASSQRHDYGYTF. DNA for the CDR3: TGCGCCAGCAGCCAAAGGCACGACTATGGCTACACCTTC.

This clonotype was counted ten times or more. The chain couples TRBV9 to TRBJ2-5; 9 nucleotides match TRBD1. The CDR3 consists of 15 residues. Germline values: CDR1 SGDLS, CDR2 YYNGEE. V shed 4 bases, J shed 5 bases, and the junction held 9 bases outside the gene matches. The CDR3 reads CASSPGTGLGETQYF. The CDR3 DNA reads as TGTGCCAGCAGCCCCGGGACAGGGCTCGGGGAGACCCAGTACTTC.

There are many counts of this clonotype. The rearrangement joins TRBV7-3 to TRBJ2-5, with a tentative D call TRBD2 (6 bases). Looked up from germline, CDR1 is SGHTA and CDR2 is FQGTGA. V was cut by 5 bases and J by 7 bases, with 17 bases left in between. The CDR3 is made up of 14 amino acids. The CDR3 DNA reads as TGTGCCAGCAGCCCCGGGCGGGACGAGGTGACCCAGTACTTC. Its protein product is CASSPGRDEVTQYF.

Ten or more counts support this clonotype. This rearrangement joins TRBV20-1 to TRBJ1-1, with D tentatively TRBD1 (5 bases). Trimming stripped 0 bases from V and 5 bases from J, with 22 bases between. CDR3 size: 17 residues. Per germline, CDR1 DFQATT and CDR2 SNEGSKA (reference sequence). The CDR3 loop is CSARDQGWRASVTEAFF. The CDR3 DNA sequence: TGCAGTGCTAGAGATCAGGGTTGGAGGGCCTCTGTAACTGAAGCTTTCTTT.

This clonotype was picked up many times. V is TRBV6-2 or TRBV6-3 and J is TRBJ1-1; 8 bases align to TRBD1. The germline V gene encodes CDR1 MNHEY and CDR2 SVGEGT. V was pared by 2 bases and J by 6 bases, with 8 bases of the junction left unmatched. This CDR3 is built from 15 residues. The CDR3 sequence: CASSYSRDRTPEAFF. The CDR3 DNA reads as TGTGCCAGCAGTTACAGCCGGGACAGGACTCCTGAAGCTTTCTTT.

This chain uses TRBV5-5 with TRBJ2-7; a weak D match, TRBD2 (5 bases). There are 12 residues in the CDR3. Trimming took off 2 bases at V and 5 bases at J, with 8 bases between the two ends. CDR1 SGHKS and CDR2 YYEKEE come from the germline V gene (reference sequence). CDR3 protein: CASSFHGNEQYF. The CDR3 DNA follows: TGTGCCAGCAGCTTCCACGGGAACGAGCAGTACTTC.

The chain uses TRBV11-2 and TRBJ1-2, with D tentatively TRBD1 (5 bases). CDR3 length: 14 residues. Germline assignment: CDR1 SGHAT and CDR2 FQNNGV. V gave up 4 bases and J gave up 4 bases, with 13 bases separating them. This chain's CDR3 is CASSSLRGSYGYTF. In DNA form, the CDR3 reads TGTGCCAGCAGCTCCCTCCGGGGGAGCTATGGCTACACCTTC.

This clonotype was detected ten times or more. The chain is built from TRBV10-3 and TRBJ2-1, with 10 bases aligning to TRBD1. Germline V gene data show CDR1 as ENHRY and CDR2 as SYGVKD. With 6 bases clipped from V and 8 bases from J, the junction kept 1 base outside the gene matches. This CDR3 has 12 residues. The CDR3 spells CAIRGQGDEQFF. CDR3 nucleotides: TGTGCCATCAGAGGACAGGGGGATGAGCAGTTCTTC.

This clonotype was recorded many times. V and J are TRBV9 and TRBJ1-3; D is uncertain. V was shortened by 4 bases and J by 0 bases, with 11 bases between the two germline ends. CDR1 and CDR2 (germline): SGDLS, YYNGEE. The length of the CDR3 is 15 residues. CDR3 loop: CASSPHHSSGNTIYF. CDR3 nucleotide sequence: TGTGCCAGCAGCCCCCATCATTCCTCTGGAAACACCATATATTTT.

This clonotype was found many times. The chain uses TRBV7-2 and TRBJ2-2; D might be TRBD1 (5 bases). V was shortened by 5 bases and J by 3 bases, with 16 bases between the two germline ends. CDR3 length: 16 residues. Germline CDR1 is SGHTA and CDR2 is FQGNSA. CDR3 bases: TGTGCCAGCAGCCTTACGGCCAGGGTCGACACCGGGGAGCTGTTTTTT. Residues: CASSLTARVDTGELFF.

This clonotype was counted ten times or more. The chain uses TRBV27 and TRBJ2-3; TRBD2 aligns across 13 bases. This CDR3 spans 16 amino acids. With V trimmed by 5 bases and J by 2 bases, 4 bases remained unmatched. Germline V gene data show CDR1 as MNHEY and CDR2 as SMNVEV (reference sequence). The CDR3 loop is CASSRTSGGVTDTQYF. DNA for the CDR3: TGTGCCAGCAGTCGCACTAGCGGGGGGGTCACAGATACGCAGTATTTT.

This clonotype was recorded at least ten times. J is TRBJ2-7 and V is TRBV10-3; TRBD1 agrees at 12 bases. This CDR3 has 14 amino acids. CDR1 is ENHRY, CDR2 SYGVKD, per germline. V lost 7 bases and J lost 5; bases outside the gene matches: 6. CDR3 nucleotides: TGTGCCATCACGCCGGGACAGGGGGCCGACGAGCAGTACTTC. This translates into CAITPGQGADEQYF.

The J gene is TRBJ1-2, the V gene TRBV20-1; TRBD1 aligns across 7 bases. V dropped 5 bases and J dropped 3; count of bases not matched to a gene: 9. Germline CDR1 reads DFQATT; CDR2 reads SNEGSKA (reference sequence). The CDR3 totals 14 residues. The DNA of the CDR3 is TGCAGTGCTCAAGGGGGACAGCGGGACTATGGCTACACCTTC. Amino acid sequence: CSAQGGQRDYGYTF.

This clonotype has at least ten counts. The chain employs TRBV11-2 and TRBJ2-2; 7 bases line up with TRBD1. This CDR3 region has 15 residues. The J segment lost 6 bases and the V segment lost 5 bases, leaving 9 bases of the junction unmatched. From germline, CDR1 is SGHAT and CDR2 FQNNGV. CDR3 in amino acids: CASSAGGWIAGELFF. The CDR3 DNA sequence: TGTGCCAGCAGCGCAGGGGGATGGATTGCCGGGGAGCTGTTTTTT. Together with reference TRBV11-2 and TRBJ2-2, the CDR3 gives the full variable domain: EAGVAQSPRYKIIEKRQSVAFWCNPISGHATLYWYQQILGQGPKLLIQFQNNGVVDDSQLPKDRFSAERLKGVDSTLKIQPAKLEDSAVYLCASSAGGWIAGELFFGEGSRLTVL.

This clonotype was seen many times. This sequence joins TRBV15 and TRBJ2-2; the match to TRBD2 covers 8 bases. The CDR3 is 15 amino acids. Trimming cost V 2 bases and J 4 bases; bases outside gene matches: 3. Germline CDR1 reads LNHNV; CDR2 reads YYDKDF (reference sequence). The CDR3: CATSRNSGATGELFF. CDR3 nucleotides: TGTGCCACCAGCAGAAATAGCGGGGCCACCGGGGAGCTGTTTTTT.

This clonotype was recorded a few times. The V and J genes are TRBV14 and TRBJ1-1, with 8 bases aligning to TRBD1. The J segment lost 6 bases and the V segment lost 0 bases, leaving 3 bases of the junction unmatched. In germline, CDR1 is SGHDN, CDR2 FVKESK. The CDR3 extends over 14 amino acids. The CDR3 is CASSQDGQGAEAFF. The CDR3, as DNA: TGTGCCAGCAGCCAAGATGGACAGGGTGCTGAAGCTTTCTTT.

This clonotype was picked up many times. The chain uses TRBV20-1 and TRBJ1-5; 10 nucleotides match TRBD1. The CDR3 is 14 amino acids. The germline CDR1 and CDR2 sequences are DFQATT and SNEGSKA (reference sequence). The ends lost 6 bases at V and 6 bases at J; junction bases unmatched: 8. For the CDR3, the DNA is TGCAGTGCGACCTGGACAGGGGGTGTTCAGCCCCAGCATTTT. Translation: CSATWTGGVQPQHF.

This clonotype was seen ten or more times. Its ends do not fully match the called genes, so a read error is possible. This rearrangement joins TRBV28 to TRBJ2-1, with D perhaps TRBD1 or TRBD2 (5 bases each). The length of the CDR3 is 19 residues. Germline CDR1 is MDHEN and CDR2 is SYDVKM. The DNA of the CDR3 is TGTGCCGGCAGTTATGGGACCGACGCCAGGGCAGGGATTGTGGATGAGCAGTTCTTC. Protein: CAGSYGTDARAGIVDEQFF.

This clonotype was detected only a few times. A much larger clone is a single base away; this may be a read error. The rearrangement uses TRBV7-9 and TRBJ2-2; D possibly corresponds to TRBD1 (5 bases). Germline assignment: CDR1 SEHNR and CDR2 FQNEAQ (reference sequence). There are 14 residues in the CDR3. CDR3 DNA sequence: TGTACCAGCAGCCAAGGACAGAACACCGGGGAGCTGTTTTTT. This codes for CTSSQGQNTGELFF.

This clonotype was observed at least ten times. This chain joins TRBV3-1 and TRBJ2-1; TRBD1 agrees at 8 bases. This CDR3 comprises 16 residues. Germline V lookup: CDR1 LGHDT, CDR2 YNNKEL (reference sequence). Germline trimming cut 4 bases from V and 9 bases from J; bases unmatched to any gene: 14. CDR3 region: CASSPGVGQGLGEQFF. In nucleotides, the CDR3 is TGTGCCAGCAGCCCCGGCGTTGGACAGGGTTTAGGTGAGCAGTTCTTC.

This clonotype came up many times. The genes are TRBV10-3 and TRBJ2-7, with 10 nucleotides matching TRBD1. The CDR3 covers 15 residues. Germline CDR1 ENHRY, CDR2 SYGVKD. The ends lost 2 bases at V and 1 base at J; junction bases unmatched: 2. CDR3 nucleotides: TGTGCCATCAGTGAGCCGGGACAGGGGTCCTACGAGCAGTACTTC. Translating gives CAISEPGQGSYEQYF.

This clonotype has a handful of counts. The V and J genes are TRBV6-2 or TRBV6-3 and TRBJ2-7, with a tentative D call TRBD2 (5 bases). V gave up 2 bases and J gave up 4 bases, with 18 bases separating them. The CDR3 runs to 16 residues. The germline CDR1 and CDR2 sequences are MNHEY and SVGEGT. The CDR3 region is CASSYSSGTFLYEQYF. The CDR3, as DNA: TGTGCCAGCAGTTACAGCAGCGGAACATTCCTTTACGAGCAGTACTTC.

This clonotype was seen many times. V usage is TRBV28 and J usage is TRBJ1-5, with 8 bases that match TRBD1. The CDR3 runs 17 residues. The germline V gene encodes CDR1 MDHEN and CDR2 SYDVKM. V shed 7 bases, J shed 0 bases, and the junction held 11 bases outside the gene matches. The CDR3, as DNA: TGTGCCAGCACATCCGGGACAGGTCTTTATAGCAATCAGCCCCAGCATTTT. It yields the protein CASTSGTGLYSNQPQHF.

This clonotype was found a few times. The chain uses TRBV11-3 and TRBJ2-1; 7 bases are a match to TRBD2. V gave up 0 bases and J gave up 3 bases; unmatched junction bases: 8. The CDR3 covers 17 residues. CDR1 SGHNT and CDR2 YENEEA come from the germline V gene. The CDR3 DNA reads TGTGCCAGCAGCTTAGAGCGGGGGACCGACAACTACAATGAGCAGTTCTTC. It codes for CASSLERGTDNYNEQFF. Full variable domain (outside the CDR3, taken from reference TRBV11-3 and TRBJ2-1): EAGVVQSPRYKIIEKKQPVAFWCNPISGHNTLYWYLQNLGQGPELLIRYENEEAVDDSQLPKDRFSAERLKGVDSTLKIQPAELGDSAVYLCASSLERGTDNYNEQFFGPGTRLTVL.

V usage is TRBV7-2 and J usage is TRBJ2-1; 8 nucleotides align to TRBD2. The CDR3 runs 14 residues. Germline trimming cut 5 bases from V and 7 bases from J; bases unmatched to any gene: 7. Germline CDR1 is SGHTA and CDR2 is FQGNSA. CDR3 loop: CASSVLTSANEQFF. The CDR3 nucleotides read TGTGCCAGCAGCGTACTGACTAGCGCGAATGAGCAGTTCTTC. Full variable domain (missing parts from reference TRBV7-2 and TRBJ2-1): GAGVSQSPSNKVTEKGKDVELRCDPISGHTALYWYRQSLGQGLEFLIYFQGNSAPDKSGLPSDRFSAERTGGSVSTLTIQRTQQEDSAVYLCASSVLTSANEQFFGPGTRLTVL.

This clonotype was found many times. The CDR3 DNA sequence: TGTGCCAGCAGCCTCGGACTAGCGGGGCAAGAGACCCAGTACTTC. It specifies CASSLGLAGQETQYF. The rearrangement joins TRBV14 to TRBJ2-5; 12 bases match TRBD2. After removal of 4 bases from V and 2 bases from J, the junction contained 2 bases not matched to a gene. Germline CDR1 is SGHDN and CDR2 is FVKESK. The CDR3 extends over 15 amino acids. Combining the CDR3 with reference TRBV14 and TRBJ2-5 gives the whole variable domain EAGVTQFPSHSVIEKGQTVTLRCDPISGHDNLYWYRRVMGKEIKFLLHFVKESKQDESGMPNNRFLAERTGGTYSTLKVQPAELEDSGVYFCASSLGLAGQETQYFGPGTRLLVL.

There are many counts of this clonotype. The chain has TRBV3-1 and TRBJ2-5, with no clear D. The V end was cut by 3 bases, the J end by 2 bases, with 7 bases between. The CDR3 spans 13 residues. Germline V gene sequence: CDR1 LGHDT, CDR2 YNNKEL (reference sequence). The CDR3 bases are TGTGCCAGCAGCCAGCTAACTCAAGAGACCCAGTACTTC. Encoded protein: CASSQLTQETQYF.

This clonotype was counted many times. The gene calls are TRBV14 and TRBJ2-3; 9 nucleotides agree with TRBD2. The CDR3 has 15 residues. Germline V CDR1 and CDR2: SGHDN, FVKESK. V lost 3 bases, J lost 4 bases, and 5 bases stayed unmatched. The CDR3 loop reads CASSHSRGGADTQYF. The CDR3 DNA reads TGTGCCAGCAGCCACTCGCGGGGGGGTGCAGATACGCAGTATTTT.

The rearrangement joins TRBV19 to TRBJ2-3; D perhaps matches TRBD2 (6 bases). V was cut by 3 bases and J by 2 bases, with 12 bases left in between. Germline values: CDR1 LNHDA, CDR2 SQIVND (reference sequence). The CDR3 runs 15 residues. Written as DNA, the CDR3 is TGTGCCAGTAGTATTACCCGGGGGTCCACAGATACGCAGTATTTT. Its translation: CASSITRGSTDTQYF.